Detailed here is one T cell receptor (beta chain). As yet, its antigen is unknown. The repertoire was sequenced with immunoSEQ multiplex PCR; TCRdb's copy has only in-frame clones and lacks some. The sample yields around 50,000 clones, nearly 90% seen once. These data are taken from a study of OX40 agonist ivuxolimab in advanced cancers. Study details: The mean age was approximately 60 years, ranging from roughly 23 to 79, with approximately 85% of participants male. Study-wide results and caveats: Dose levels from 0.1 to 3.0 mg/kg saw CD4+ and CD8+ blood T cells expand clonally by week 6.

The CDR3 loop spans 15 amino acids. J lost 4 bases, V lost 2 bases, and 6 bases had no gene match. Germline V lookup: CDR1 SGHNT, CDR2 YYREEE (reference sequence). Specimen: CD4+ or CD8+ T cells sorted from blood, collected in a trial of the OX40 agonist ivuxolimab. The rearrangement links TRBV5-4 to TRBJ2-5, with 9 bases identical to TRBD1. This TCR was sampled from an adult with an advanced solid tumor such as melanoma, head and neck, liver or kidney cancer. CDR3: CASSFPGTGSETQYF. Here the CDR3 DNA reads TGTGCCAGCAGCTTCCCCGGGACAGGGTCAGAGACCCAGTACTTC. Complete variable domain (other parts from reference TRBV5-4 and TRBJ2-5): ETGVTQSPTHLIKTRGQQVTLRCSSQSGHNTVSWYQQALGQGPQFIFQYYREEENGRGNFPPRFSGLQFPNYSSELNVNALELDDSALYLCASSFPGTGSETQYFGPGTRLLVL.